A selection of T cell receptor beta chains follows, all from one sample in a study of response to subunit inactivated influenza vaccine. TCRdb called the RT-PCR reads again in MiXCR, with one record for every CDR3 protein. This sample has just under 550,000 distinct CDR3 sequences, with roughly a quarter found just once. This same sample was also part of a study on T cells expressing NK-cell markers.

Specimen: CD4+ T cells sorted from PBMCs, collected 11 to 12 days after vaccination. The receptors shown here come from a man aged 50-60 years who received an inactivated influenza vaccine. CDR3s include the opening cysteine and the closing phenylalanine or tryptophan. The D gene is left open where the match is weak. The size of a clone is reported for some rows only, either as once, few or many, or as a class for expanded clones.

NA	TRBV6-1	NA	TRBJ2-2	TGTGCCAGCAGTCCTAGTAGGCCCGGGGAGCTGTTTTTT	CASSPSRPGELFF
few	TRBV5-1	NA	TRBJ1-1	TGCGCCAGCAGCCCGGTCTGGGGGGGCCGGGGGTACACTGAAGCTTTCTTT	CASSPVWGGRGYTEAFF
many	TRBV12-3/TRBV12-4	NA	TRBJ1-5	TGTGCCAGCAGTTCGAGCCAGGTTAGCAATCAGCCCCAGCATTTT	CASSSSQVSNQPQHF
NA	TRBV20-1	NA	TRBJ2-1	TGCAGTGCTAGATATTTCGGGACGTCTAACTACAATGAGCAGTTCTTC	CSARYFGTSNYNEQFF
few	TRBV29-1	TRBD2	TRBJ2-7	TGCAGCGTGACCGGGACTAGCGGGCGTCTTTCCTACGAGCAGTACTTC	CSVTGTSGRLSYEQYF
NA	TRBV7-2	NA	TRBJ2-3	TGTGCCAGCAGCTTCAGGGGGGGAAGGGATACGCAGTATTTT	CASSFRGGRDTQYF
NA	TRBV3-1	NA	TRBJ1-5	TGTGCCAGCAGCCAAGGCGGGACGGGGTGGGCCCAGCATTTT	CASSQGGTGWAQHF
few	TRBV19	NA	TRBJ1-6	TGTGCCAGTAGTATCCGGACAGATAATTCACCCCTCCACTTT	CASSIRTDNSPLHF
many	TRBV18	NA	TRBJ2-3	TGTGCCAGCTCATGGGCCGCCACAGATACGCAGTATTTT	CASSWAATDTQYF
NA	TRBV7-2	NA	TRBJ2-7	TGTGCCAGCAGCTTACCAGGGGAGTCCTACGAGCAGTACTTC	CASSLPGESYEQYF
NA	TRBV7-2	NA	TRBJ1-6	TGTGCCAGCAGCTCCCCTGCGGAGGGGCATAATTCACCCCTCCACTTT	CASSSPAEGHNSPLHF
NA	TRBV12-3/TRBV12-4	TRBD1	TRBJ1-5	TGTGCCAGCAGTTCAGGGGGTTTCTATAGCAATCAGCCCCAGCATTTT	CASSSGGFYSNQPQHF
NA	TRBV24-1	TRBD2	TRBJ2-1	TGTGCCACCAGTGATCTGGGACTAGCGGGAGGCAATGAGCAGTTCTTC	CATSDLGLAGGNEQFF
NA	TRBV20-1	TRBD2	TRBJ2-5	TGCAGTGCTAGATCCGCCACCGGACTAGCGGGAGGGCCCCACCAAGAGACCCAGTACTTC	CSARSATGLAGGPHQETQYF
NA	TRBV6-6	NA	TRBJ1-2	TGTGCCAGCAACGGGCCCGTCAGTGGCTACACCTTC	CASNGPVSGYTF
NA	TRBV28	TRBD2	TRBJ2-1	TGTGCCAGCAGGTGGGGGGGTTCCTACAATGAGCAGTTCTTC	CASRWGGSYNEQFF
many	TRBV5-6	NA	TRBJ1-3	TGTGCCAGCAGCCCCGTTGGCGGGACAAACACCATATATTTT	CASSPVGGTNTIYF
many	TRBV7-9	TRBD1	TRBJ1-5	TGTGCCAGTCGGGACAGGGATAGCAATCAGCCCCAGCATTTT	CASRDRDSNQPQHF
many	TRBV7-2	NA	TRBJ1-3	TGTGCCAGCAGCTTAAATCTTCGTCCGCCTGGAAACACCATATATTTT	CASSLNLRPPGNTIYF
NA	TRBV6-1	NA	TRBJ1-1	TGTGCCAGCAGCCCCAGGGGAACCCGTACTGAAGCTTTCTTT	CASSPRGTRTEAFF
few	TRBV12-3/TRBV12-4	NA	TRBJ2-2	TGTGCCAGCAGCAGACAGGTTTCCGGGGAGCTGTTTTTT	CASSRQVSGELFF
few	TRBV6-2/TRBV6-3	NA	TRBJ1-2	TGTGCCAGCAGTTATTCTCCGATTAACTATGGCTACACCTTC	CASSYSPINYGYTF
few	TRBV2	NA	TRBJ2-3	TGTGCCAGCAGTTCCCTACTACTTAGCGTGACAGATACGCAGTATTTT	CASSSLLLSVTDTQYF
few	TRBV28	NA	TRBJ2-3	TGTGCCAGCAGTTTAGGCCACTGGGGGCGCACAGATACGCAGTATTTT	CASSLGHWGRTDTQYF
NA	TRBV6-5	NA	TRBJ2-5	TGTGCCAGCAGTTCCCAAACAGGGAGCGAGTACCAAGAGACCCAGTACTTC	CASSSQTGSEYQETQYF
NA	TRBV3-1	NA	TRBJ1-1	TGTGCCAGCAGCCAAGATGGGCAGGGCAGAGCTTTCTTT	CASSQDGQGRAFF
NA	TRBV20-1	NA	TRBJ2-3	TGCAGTGCCCCATCTCGGGGATCAAATACGCAGTATTTT	CSAPSRGSNTQYF
many	TRBV5-1	TRBD1	TRBJ1-1	TGCGCCAGCAGCGGGGGACAGGGGCACGCTGAAGCTTTCTTT	CASSGGQGHAEAFF
NA	TRBV4-3	NA	TRBJ2-2	TGCGCCAGCAGCCAAGTAGCTCGCGGGGCGAACACCGGGGAGCTGTTTTTT	CASSQVARGANTGELFF
few	TRBV6-5	TRBD1	TRBJ2-5	TGTGCCAGCAGTTTCAGACAGGGCAAAGAGACCCAGTACTTC	CASSFRQGKETQYF
NA	TRBV24-1	NA	TRBJ1-5	TGTGCCACCAGTGATCCTCGTGGAGGAGCCCAGCATTTT	CATSDPRGGAQHF
NA	TRBV11-1	TRBD2	TRBJ2-7	TGTGCCAGCAGCCCAACTACTAGCGGCGAGCAGTACTTC	CASSPTTSGEQYF
NA	TRBV20-1	TRBD2	TRBJ2-1	TGCAGTGCTAGAGAGGGCGGGAGGGCCTCCTATGAGCAGTTCTTC	CSAREGGRASYEQFF
few	TRBV5-1	TRBD1	TRBJ1-4	TGCGCCAGCAGCATCGGGACAGGGGACGAAAAACTGTTTTTT	CASSIGTGDEKLFF
NA	TRBV6-1	NA	TRBJ2-7	TGTGCCAGCAGGAGAGGGCAGAACTCCTACGAGCAGTACTTC	CASRRGQNSYEQYF
many	TRBV4-2	TRBD2	TRBJ2-3	TGTGCCAGCAGCCAAGAGAAGCGGGAGGGTGCAGATACGCAGTATTTT	CASSQEKREGADTQYF
many	TRBV4-3	TRBD1	TRBJ1-4	TGCGCCAGCAGCCAAGTACCGGGACAGGGGAATGAAAAACTGTTTTTT	CASSQVPGQGNEKLFF
many	TRBV10-3	TRBD2	TRBJ2-3	TGTGCCATCAGCGCTAGCGGGGACACAGATACGCAGTATTTT	CAISASGDTDTQYF
NA	TRBV7-2	NA	TRBJ2-7	TGTGCCAGCAGCACTGACACGTCCTACGAGCAGTACTTC	CASSTDTSYEQYF
NA	TRBV28	NA	TRBJ2-1	TGTGCCAGCAGTTCCAGACCAGAGCAGTTCTTC	CASSSRPEQFF
NA	TRBV20-1	TRBD2	TRBJ2-3	TGCAGTGCTAGGAGGGGACTAGCGGTAACAGATACGCAGTATTTT	CSARRGLAVTDTQYF
NA	TRBV7-2	NA	TRBJ2-5	TGTGCCAGCAGCCCGGTGGGGGGTAAACAAGAGACCCAGTACTTC	CASSPVGGKQETQYF
few	TRBV18	TRBD1	TRBJ1-5	TGTGCCACCCGACAGGGTCTCAATCAGCCCCAGCATTTT	CATRQGLNQPQHF
few	TRBV9	NA	TRBJ2-5	TGTGCCAGCAGTGCGGGTAACAGGGAAGAGACCCAGTACTTC	CASSAGNREETQYF
few	TRBV5-1	NA	TRBJ2-7	TGCGCCAGCAGATCCGGGACGCCTCACTACTACGAGCAGTACTTC	CASRSGTPHYYEQYF
few	TRBV9	NA	TRBJ2-1	TGTGCCAGCAGCGTAGCTTTCTCTGAGGGTTTGGATGAGCAGTTCTTC	CASSVAFSEGLDEQFF